Sequencing of this T cell receptor beta chain was carried out in a study of Ad26.COV2.S vaccination and SARS-CoV-2 variants. Study in general: Once, or twice with 56 days between doses, Ad26.COV2.S was given intramuscularly. Study results and limitations: Considerable breadth of spike-specific CD8+ and CD4+ T cell responses has reportedly been documented following vaccination. Spike-specific TCR breadth was greater in vaccine than placebo recipients.

Indicated treatment: around 19 received Ad26.COV2.S at low or high dose, single or two shots; several received placebo; per-sample allocation not given. On day 63 after the first injection, vaccine and placebo recipients gave samples. Spike of the Wuhan-strain SARS-CoV-2 was expressed by an Ad26 vector, which formed the vaccine. The CDR3 is made up of 14 amino acids. Germline V lookup: CDR1 LNHDA, CDR2 SQIVND (reference sequence). With 5 bases removed from V and 2 bases from J, the gap between germline ends came to 13 bases. Details on this clone: Antigen unknown.

Method: immunoSEQ multiplex PCR; TCRdb's copy keeps in-frame clones and lacks some. The sample consists of hundreds of thousands of clones, about 87% of them appearing once. The source was peripheral blood, collected in a trial of Ad26.COV2.S vaccine versus placebo. This receptor was obtained from a person aged 18-65 years who received the Ad26.COV2.S COVID-19 vaccine or a placebo. V is TRBV19 and J is TRBJ2-7; weak D call: TRBD1 (6 bases). The CDR3 here is CASSDTGLTYEQYF. CDR3 nucleotide sequence: TGTGCCAGTAGTGACACAGGGCTGACCTACGAGCAGTACTTC.